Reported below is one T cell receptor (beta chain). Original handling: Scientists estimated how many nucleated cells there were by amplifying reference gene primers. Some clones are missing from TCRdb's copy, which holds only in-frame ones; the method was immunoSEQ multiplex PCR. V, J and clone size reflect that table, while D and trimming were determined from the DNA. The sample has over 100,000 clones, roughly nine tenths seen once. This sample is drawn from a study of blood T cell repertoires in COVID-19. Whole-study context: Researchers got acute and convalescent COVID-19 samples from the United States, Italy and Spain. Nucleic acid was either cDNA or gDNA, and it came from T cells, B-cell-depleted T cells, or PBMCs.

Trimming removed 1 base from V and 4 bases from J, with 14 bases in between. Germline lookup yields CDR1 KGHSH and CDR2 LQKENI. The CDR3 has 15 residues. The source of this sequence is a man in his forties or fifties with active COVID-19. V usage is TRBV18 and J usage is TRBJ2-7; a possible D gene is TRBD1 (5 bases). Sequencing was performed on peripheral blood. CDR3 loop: CASSPRLQAVYEQYF. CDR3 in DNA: TGTGCCAGCTCACCACGGTTACAGGCGGTATACGAGCAGTACTTC.